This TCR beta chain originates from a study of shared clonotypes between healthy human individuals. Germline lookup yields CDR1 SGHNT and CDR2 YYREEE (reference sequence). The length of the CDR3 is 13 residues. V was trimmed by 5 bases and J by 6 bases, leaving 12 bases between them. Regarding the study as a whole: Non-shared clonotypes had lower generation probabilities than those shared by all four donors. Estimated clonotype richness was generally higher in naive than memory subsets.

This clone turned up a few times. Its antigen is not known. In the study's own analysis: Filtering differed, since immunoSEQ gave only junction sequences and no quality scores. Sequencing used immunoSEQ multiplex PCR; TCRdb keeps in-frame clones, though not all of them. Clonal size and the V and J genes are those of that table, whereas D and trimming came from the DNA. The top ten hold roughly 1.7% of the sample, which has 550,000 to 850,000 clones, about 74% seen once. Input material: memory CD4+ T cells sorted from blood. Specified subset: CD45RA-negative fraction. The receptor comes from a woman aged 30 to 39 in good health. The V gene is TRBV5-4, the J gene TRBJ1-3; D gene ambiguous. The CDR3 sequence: CASRTPGSNTIYF. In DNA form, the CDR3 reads TGTGCCAGCAGGACACCGGGGTCAAACACCATATATTTT.